The clone carrying this TCR beta chain was counted many times. Its antigen is unidentified. These data originate in a study of human T cells and chemical hapten exposure. Study-wide context: A patient group, mainly female, showed alopecia areata, totalis or universalis. Study findings and constraints: DPC sensitization left the count of TCRs above 1 in 1000 unchanged.

Unique molecular identifiers were linked by the library to individual cDNA molecules. TCRdb re-called the RACE reads with MiXCR, one entry per CDR3 protein. This table has about 40,000 distinct CDR3 sequences, 3% to 3.5% appearing once. There are 15 residues in the CDR3. With 3 bases removed from V and 3 bases from J, the gap between germline ends came to 16 bases. The germline CDR1 and CDR2 sequences are SGHRS and YFSETQ. Time point reported: patch test 2, 6 weeks after DPC sensitization. As to treatment: therapeutic diphenylcyclopropenone sensitization with weekly scalp DPC. Source: whole blood, taken in connection with sensitization to the hapten diphenylcyclopropenone (DPC). The chain has TRBV5-1 and TRBJ2-7, with a tentative D call TRBD2 (5 bases). The sequence was collected from a man in his forties with alopecia areata. Some clones in this sample may be carry-over from other donors' samples. This CDR3 reads CASSYGPEGSYEQYF. The CDR3 DNA is TGCGCCAGCAGCTACGGACCCGAGGGAAGCTACGAGCAGTACTTC.